This passage covers 24 T cell receptor beta chains from one sample sequenced in a study of T-cell reconstitution after alpha-beta-depleted transplantation in children. Unique molecular identifiers were incorporated during preparation of the TCRbeta library. From the PCR reads, TCRdb called clonotypes with MiXCR, one entry per CDR3 protein. The profile shows about 110,000 distinct CDR3 sequences, approximately 6% of them singletons. The sample here was PBMCs, mostly from graft donor cells, taken 360 days after TCRalphabeta/CD19-depleted stem cell transplant. Receptors originate from a male patient under 10 years old who had a stem cell transplant for acute lymphoblastic leukemia, so the T cells may come from the graft donor.

This clonotype was detected many times. The rearrangement links TRBV5-5 to TRBJ1-1; D is uncertain. This CDR3 spans 14 amino acids. Germline values: CDR1 SGHKS, CDR2 YYEKEE (reference sequence). V was cut by 2 bases and J by 1 base, with 9 bases left in between. The CDR3 sequence is CASSFPGRNTEAFF. CDR3 coding DNA: TGTGCCAGCAGCTTTCCGGGAAGGAACACTGAAGCTTTCTTT.

A remark on this clonotype: A read error may be the cause here, since a much bigger clone is one base away. The chain has TRBV12-3 or TRBV12-4 and TRBJ2-3, with TRBD2 matching 14 bases. This CDR3 has 18 amino acids. CDR3 protein: CARSSETSGRAFTDTQYF. The CDR3 nucleotides are TGTGCCCGCAGTTCCGAGACTAGCGGGAGGGCTTTCACAGATACGCAGTATTTT.

This clonotype was picked up a small number of times. J is TRBJ2-2 and V is TRBV2; 9 bases are a match to TRBD2. Unmatched junction bases numbered 3, after V lost 7 bases and J lost 0 bases. CDR3 length: 15 amino acids. CDR1 and CDR2 (germline): SNHLY, FYNNEI. CDR3 in DNA: TGTGCCAGCATACTAGCGGGCCCGAACACCGGGGAGCTGTTTTTT. This translates into CASILAGPNTGELFF.

This clonotype was picked up many times. The chain is built from TRBV28 and TRBJ2-7; 9 bases align to TRBD2. Trimming at V came to 3 bases and at J to 5 bases, leaving 8 bases not matched to a gene. In germline, CDR1 is MDHEN, CDR2 SYDVKM. The CDR3 extends over 15 amino acids. CDR3 region: CASSFVGLAKNEQYF. The CDR3 nucleotides are TGTGCCAGCAGTTTTGTTGGACTAGCGAAAAACGAGCAGTACTTC.

This chain uses TRBV7-9 with TRBJ2-3; 10 bases line up with TRBD2. Per germline, CDR1 SEHNR and CDR2 FQNEAQ (reference sequence). The CDR3 length is 16 residues. V shed 4 bases, J shed 1 base, and the junction held 5 bases outside the gene matches. The CDR3 is CASSSPSGSGTDTQYF. CDR3 DNA: TGTGCCAGCAGCTCTCCTAGCGGGAGTGGCACAGATACGCAGTATTTT.

The chain has TRBV27 and TRBJ2-3; 12 bases are shared with TRBD1. J lost 4 bases, V lost 2 bases, and 1 base had no gene match. The CDR3 extends over 15 amino acids. CDR1 and CDR2 (germline): MNHEY, SMNVEV (reference sequence). The CDR3 DNA sequence: TGTGCCAGCAGTTTAAGGGACAGGGGGCCAGATACGCAGTATTTT. It encodes CASSLRDRGPDTQYF.

V is TRBV11-2 and J is TRBJ1-5, with D possibly being TRBD1 (5 bases). V lost 1 base to trimming and J lost 0 bases, with 13 bases between them. The CDR3 extends over 17 amino acids. Germline-derived CDR1 and CDR2 are SGHAT and FQNNGV. CDR3: CASSLVGQGFSNQPQHF. CDR3 DNA: TGTGCCAGCAGCTTAGTGGGGCAGGGTTTTAGCAATCAGCCCCAGCATTTT.

This clonotype was seen repeatedly, ten times or more. The chain couples TRBV4-2 to TRBJ1-5, with a possible D match to TRBD1 (5 bases). CDR1 is LGHNA and CDR2 is YNFKEQ in the germline V gene. CDR3 length: 14 residues. V lost 1 base to trimming and J lost 6 bases, with 10 bases between them. CDR3 in DNA: TGTGCCAGCAGCCAAGTCGCAGGGTCTCAGCCCCAGCATTTT. This translates into CASSQVAGSQPQHF.

This clonotype was recorded many times. V usage is TRBV10-3 and J usage is TRBJ2-5, with D perhaps matching TRBD1 or TRBD2 (5 bases each). This CDR3 has 11 residues. Per the germline V gene, CDR1 is ENHRY and CDR2 is SYGVKD. V lost 10 bases and J lost 5, with 11 bases in between. The CDR3 DNA reads as TGTGCCACCGGGACCTCGGAGACCCAGTACTTC. Protein sequence: CATGTSETQYF.

Ten or more counts support this clonotype. The chain employs TRBV7-2 and TRBJ2-3, with D possibly being TRBD2 (5 bases). The CDR3 covers 14 residues. V lost 1 base and J lost 6, with 11 bases in between. Per the germline V gene, CDR1 is SGHTA and CDR2 is FQGNSA. The chain's CDR3 is CASSLGSSPDTQYF. The CDR3 DNA is TGTGCCAGCAGCTTAGGGTCTAGCCCCGATACGCAGTATTTT.

This clonotype has at least ten counts. J is TRBJ2-7 and V is TRBV27; 7 nucleotides match TRBD1. CDR1 and CDR2 from the germline V gene are MNHEY and SMNVEV (reference sequence). After removal of 4 bases from V and 1 base from J, the junction contained 7 bases not matched to a gene. The CDR3 is 15 amino acids. The CDR3 is CASSYGRQGSYEQYF. The DNA for the CDR3 is TGTGCCAGCAGTTATGGGCGACAGGGTTCCTACGAGCAGTACTTC.

This clonotype was seen many times. V and J are TRBV12-3 or TRBV12-4 and TRBJ1-2; D is unresolved. Trimming cost V 4 bases and J 0 bases, with 6 bases left between them. This CDR3 has 13 amino acids. The CDR3 reads CASSWSPNYGYTF. In DNA form, the CDR3 reads TGTGCCAGCAGTTGGTCCCCTAACTATGGCTACACCTTC.

This clonotype was recorded at least ten times. This sequence joins TRBV12-3 or TRBV12-4 and TRBJ1-6, with TRBD1 as a possible D gene (6 bases). This CDR3 comprises 15 residues. The ends were cut back, 0 bases at V and 10 bases at J, with 13 bases in the middle. The CDR3 loop reads CASSLARGEFSPLHF. The CDR3, as DNA: TGTGCCAGCAGTTTAGCGAGGGGGGAATTCTCACCCCTCCACTTT.

Ten or more counts support this clonotype. The chain is built from TRBV6-5 and TRBJ1-1; 8 bases are a match to TRBD1. Looked up from germline, CDR1 is MNHEY and CDR2 is SVGAGI. With 4 bases clipped from V and 1 base from J, the junction kept 2 bases outside the gene matches. The CDR3 loop spans 14 amino acids. This CDR3 reads CASSSGGWNTEAFF. The DNA of the CDR3 is TGTGCCAGCAGTTCAGGGGGCTGGAACACTGAAGCTTTCTTT.

This clonotype came up many times. The chain has TRBV20-1 and TRBJ1-5; no clear D. The V gene's germline CDR1 is DFQATT and CDR2 SNEGSKA (reference sequence). Trimming removed 1 base from V and 11 bases from J, with 15 bases in between. This CDR3 comprises 13 residues. The CDR3 nucleotides read TGCAGTGCTAGAGTTCCCCTGGAGGGAGCCCAGCATTTT. Translating it yields CSARVPLEGAQHF.

This clonotype was seen ten or more times. V and J are TRBV18 and TRBJ2-7; D gene unclear. The germline V gene has CDR1 KGHSH and CDR2 LQKENI. Between the trimmed V and J ends, which lost 4 bases and 7 bases, there was a span of 8 bases. The CDR3 consists of 11 residues. The CDR3 spells CASSQGREQYF. The CDR3 region has the DNA TGTGCCAGCTCACAGGGTCGGGAGCAGTACTTC. Looking up the rest from reference TRBV18 and TRBJ2-7 gives the full variable domain: NAGVMQNPRHLVRRRGQEARLRCSPMKGHSHVYWYRQLPEEGLKFMVYLQKENIIDESGMPKERFSAEFPKEGPSILRIQQVVRGDSAAYFCASSQGREQYFGPGTRLTVT.

This chain links TRBV9 with TRBJ2-7, with 7 bases identical to TRBD2. The CDR3 consists of 16 residues. Trimming at V came to 0 bases and at J to 5 bases, leaving 11 bases not matched to a gene. The germline V gene has CDR1 SGDLS and CDR2 YYNGEE. For the CDR3, the DNA is TGTGCCAGCAGCGTAGCTGGGACGGGAGGAGCAAACGAGCAGTACTTC. Translating gives CASSVAGTGGANEQYF.

This clonotype was detected ten times or more. V gene TRBV6-5 combines with J gene TRBJ1-1, with D possibly TRBD1 on 6 matching bases. V was shortened by 1 base and J by 0 bases, with 9 bases between the two germline ends. Germline lookup yields CDR1 MNHEY and CDR2 SVGAGI. This CDR3 comprises 15 residues. CDR3 sequence (DNA): TGTGCCAGCAGTTACTTACAGGGTGTGAACACTGAAGCTTTCTTT. Translated, it gives CASSYLQGVNTEAFF.

This clonotype was counted ten times or more. J is TRBJ2-7 and V is TRBV28; D is uncertain. Germline-derived CDR1 and CDR2 are MDHEN and SYDVKM. CDR3 length: 14 amino acids. V lost 5 bases to trimming and J lost 5 bases, with 16 bases between them. Written as DNA, the CDR3 is TGTGCCAGCAGTCCTATTCTCAGGACCCACGAGCAGTACTTC. The encoded protein is CASSPILRTHEQYF.

The chain couples TRBV28 to TRBJ2-5; no reliable D call. Germline CDR1 is MDHEN and CDR2 is SYDVKM. The CDR3 is 13 residues long. Trimming pared 2 bases from V and 5 bases from J, leaving 9 bases between. The CDR3 nucleotides read TGTGCCAGCAGTTTAGGGTTTTGGGAGACCCAGTACTTC. Its protein is CASSLGFWETQYF.

This clonotype was picked up a small number of times. The chain joins TRBV27 to TRBJ1-1; the D gene is possibly TRBD1 (5 bases). The CDR3 consists of 11 residues. Germline V gives CDR1 MNHEY, CDR2 SMNVEV (reference sequence). Trimming removed 10 bases at V and 4 bases at J, with 10 bases between. CDR3: CATLGGTEAFF. The CDR3, as DNA: TGTGCCACCCTTGGGGGCACTGAAGCTTTCTTT.

This clonotype came up many times. V gene TRBV28 combines with J gene TRBJ1-2; D is ambiguous. The CDR3 is made up of 11 amino acids. V dropped 3 bases and J dropped 4 bases, with 3 bases sitting between them. Germline loops: CDR1 MDHEN, CDR2 SYDVKM. CDR3 sequence reads: CASSFVYGYTF. The DNA for the CDR3 is TGTGCCAGCAGTTTTGTCTATGGCTACACCTTC.

In this sample, this clonotype turned up many times. The CDR3 DNA reads as TGTGCCATCAGGGTATTATCGGGACAGGGGGCAGCCACCGGGGAGCTGTTTTTT. It translates to CAIRVLSGQGAATGELFF. The chain has TRBV10-3 and TRBJ2-2; TRBD1 agrees at 12 bases. J was trimmed by 4 bases and V by 6 bases; bases with no gene match: 12. This CDR3 spans 18 amino acids. Germline CDR1 and CDR2: ENHRY and SYGVKD.

This clonotype has only a few counts. The rearrangement uses TRBV9 and TRBJ2-7; 10 bases fit TRBD1. Trimming took 4 bases from V and 4 from J; bases not matched to a gene: 5. Germline CDR1 is SGDLS and CDR2 is YYNGEE. The CDR3 has 14 residues. The CDR3 spells CASSPRDRGYEQYF. The CDR3 coding sequence is TGTGCCAGCAGCCCCCGGGACAGGGGATACGAGCAGTACTTC.